This TCR beta chain derives from a study of blood T cell repertoires in COVID-19. Looking at the study overall: Spain, Italy and the United States supplied samples that represented acute and convalescent COVID-19. Nucleic acid was either cDNA or gDNA, and it came from T cells, B-cell-depleted T cells, or PBMCs.

Looked up from germline, CDR1 is SQVTM and CDR2 is ANQGSEA. With 4 bases clipped from V and 5 bases from J, the junction kept 10 bases outside the gene matches. The CDR3 length is 15 residues. As handled by the study authors: Reference gene primer amplification yielded estimated nucleated cell counts. The protocol was immunoSEQ multiplex PCR, while the TCRdb copy is restricted to in-frame clones and leaves out a portion. The D gene and trimming were derived from the DNA, and the V and J assignments and clone size from that table. Counted here are some 150,000 clones, roughly 84% occurring once; the ten biggest clones make up roughly 45%.

Input material: peripheral blood. The J gene is TRBJ2-5, the V gene TRBV29-1; 10 nucleotides align to TRBD1. This sequence originates from a human donor in a cohort sampled during active COVID-19. CDR3 sequence: CSVGGDRGRYETQYF. The DNA of the CDR3 is TGCAGCGTTGGTGGAGACAGGGGGCGGTATGAGACCCAGTACTTC.